This note documents a single T cell receptor beta chain sequence. Its matching antigen is unknown. In germline, CDR1 is SGHAT, CDR2 FQNNGV. The CDR3 totals 15 residues. The V end was cut by 5 bases, the J end by 0 bases, with 11 bases between. The primer mix had 60 Vbeta and 13 Jbeta primers. The method was immunoSEQ multiplex PCR; TCRdb's version includes in-frame clones alone and lacks a portion of them. The table has around 130,000 clones, 70% to 80% seen once. This sample is drawn from a study of cytomegalovirus exposure and HLA in healthy donors. General study results and limits: Indistinguishable V segments, including TRBV6-2 and TRBV6-3, were excluded.

The chain uses TRBV11-2 and TRBJ1-5, with D possibly being TRBD1 (6 bases). The TCR originated in a man younger than 35 in good health and CMV-seronegative. Input material: PBMCs. The CDR3 loop is CASSPGQYSNQPQHF. Written as DNA, the CDR3 is TGTGCCAGCAGCCCCGGACAGTATAGCAATCAGCCCCAGCATTTT.